This entry lists 20 T cell receptor beta chains sequenced from one sample in a study of shared clonotypes between healthy human individuals (TCRdb year 2020). Receptors were amplified or captured by the immunoSEQ multiplex PCR assay. TCRdb provides this immuneACCESS table in a form limited to in-frame rearrangements. Some clones are lacking; in checked studies, under half of them reflect an unresolved V gene, and why the rest are absent is not known. Across this sample there are about 2.4 million clones, with approximately 94% seen only once. The ten largest account for approximately 0.37% of the sample. Sequencing was carried out using naive CD4+ T cells from PBMCs. The cell subset or site label, as the study defines it: CD45RA+ positively selected. The receptors were gathered from a man between 18 and 35 years old in good health. Some clones in this sample may be carry-over from other donors' samples.

The chain is built from TRBV28 and TRBJ2-2; TRBD2 agrees at 11 bases. The CDR3 extends over 17 amino acids. V dropped 6 bases and J dropped 1; count of bases not matched to a gene: 7. Germline loops: CDR1 MDHEN, CDR2 SYDVKM. The CDR3 spells CASSSIGTSGNTGELFF. As DNA, the CDR3 is TGTGCCAGCAGCTCGATAGGGACTAGCGGGAACACCGGGGAGCTGTTTTTT.

The chain links TRBV5-1 to TRBJ1-1, with a tentative D call TRBD1 (5 bases). CDR3 size: 16 residues. The V end was cut by 2 bases, the J end by 2 bases, with 16 bases between. Germline assignment: CDR1 SGHRS and CDR2 YFSETQ. DNA for the CDR3: TGCGCCAGCAGCTTCATCCCCGGGACGGTCAACACTGAAGCTTTCTTT. Amino acids: CASSFIPGTVNTEAFF.

As DNA, the CDR3 is TGTGCCAGCAGAGATGGGACACGCTATGGCTACACCTTC. Its protein is CASRDGTRYGYTF. The V and J genes are TRBV2 and TRBJ1-2, with a possible D match to TRBD1 (6 bases). Trimming took 6 bases from V and 4 from J, leaving 12 bases between them. Germline V lookup: CDR1 SNHLY, CDR2 FYNNEI. The CDR3 is made up of 13 amino acids.

As for this clone: This same CDR3 is encoded by further DNA sequences in the sample. The rearrangement joins TRBV30 to TRBJ2-5, with D maybe TRBD2 (6 bases). V gave up 2 bases and J gave up 5 bases, with 9 bases separating them. The CDR3 is made up of 12 amino acids. Germline V lookup: CDR1 GTSNPN, CDR2 SVGIG (reference sequence). As DNA, the CDR3 is TGTGCCTGGAGTTTGGGGAGGGAGACCCAGTACTTC. Protein: CAWSLGRETQYF.

The chain is built from TRBV25-1 and TRBJ2-5, with TRBD1 matching 9 bases. Germline loops: CDR1 MGHDK, CDR2 SYGVNS. V shed 10 bases, J shed 4 bases, and the junction held 10 bases outside the gene matches. The CDR3 has 14 amino acids. The DNA for the CDR3 is TGTGCCACCTCAAATACAGGGGGCGGAGAGACCCAGTACTTC. Residues: CATSNTGGGETQYF.

J is TRBJ2-1 and V is TRBV7-9; the D gene is possibly TRBD2 (5 bases). The germline V gene has CDR1 SEHNR and CDR2 FQNEAQ (reference sequence). V dropped 1 base and J dropped 0 bases, with 7 bases sitting between them. The CDR3 sequence is 15 residues long. CDR3 protein: CASSLERDSYNEQFF. CDR3 DNA sequence: TGTGCCAGCAGCTTAGAGAGGGACTCCTACAATGAGCAGTTCTTC. The full variable domain, its missing parts supplied by reference TRBV7-9 and TRBJ2-1, is DTGVSQNPRHKITKRGQNVTFRCDPISEHNRLYWYRQTLGQGPEFLTYFQNEAQLEKSRLLSDRFSAERPKGSFSTLEIQRTEQGDSAMYLCASSLERDSYNEQFFGPGTRLTVL.

V usage is TRBV11-3 and J usage is TRBJ2-2; 9 bases line up with TRBD1. CDR1 and CDR2 (germline): SGHNT, YENEEA. V gave up 5 bases and J gave up 5 bases; unmatched junction bases: 12. CDR3 size: 17 residues. The chain's CDR3 is CASSGTGLFMGTGELFF. The CDR3 coding sequence is TGTGCCAGCAGCGGGACAGGGCTCTTTATGGGGACCGGGGAGCTGTTTTTT. Variable domain in full (rest from reference TRBV11-3 and TRBJ2-2): EAGVVQSPRYKIIEKKQPVAFWCNPISGHNTLYWYLQNLGQGPELLIRYENEEAVDDSQLPKDRFSAERLKGVDSTLKIQPAELGDSAVYLCASSGTGLFMGTGELFFGEGSRLTVL.

The rearrangement joins TRBV12-1 to TRBJ2-2; the D call in the table, TRBD2, was not verified against the DNA. TRBV12-1 is reported as a pseudogene. The CDR3 is made up of 15 amino acids. The CDR3 coding sequence is TGTGCCAGCAGCCCAAGCGGGAATGACACCGGGGAGCTGTTTTTT. Its protein product is CASSPSGNDTGELFF.

The count of this clone is one. The chain employs TRBV5-4 and TRBJ1-1; 7 nucleotides line up with TRBD1. V dropped 0 bases and J dropped 3; count of bases not matched to a gene: 5. Per the germline V gene, CDR1 is SGHNT and CDR2 is YYREEE (reference sequence). The CDR3 covers 15 residues. For the CDR3, the DNA is TGTGCCAGCAGCTTGGGTTCAGGGGGAGACACTGAAGCTTTCTTT. Its protein product is CASSLGSGGDTEAFF.

The gene calls are TRBV7-9 and TRBJ1-2; D is unclear. Germline values: CDR1 SEHNR, CDR2 FQNEAQ (reference sequence). This CDR3 has 13 residues. V was pared by 0 bases and J by 7 bases, with 9 bases between. The CDR3 here is CASSLAMVGGYTF. Here the CDR3 DNA reads TGTGCCAGCAGCTTAGCAATGGTTGGTGGCTACACCTTC.

This chain uses TRBV5-4 with TRBJ1-2; D not certain. The length of the CDR3 is 14 residues. Germline CDR1 reads SGHNT; CDR2 reads YYREEE (reference sequence). Deletions cut 4 bases from V and 7 bases from J, with 17 bases between. CDR3 nucleotide sequence: TGTGCCAGCAGCCGGGCGGCAGGAGGAAGTGGCTACACCTTC. Protein sequence: CASSRAAGGSGYTF.

V gene TRBV30 combines with J gene TRBJ2-7; no clear D gene. The length of the CDR3 is 13 residues. The V and J ends lost 3 bases and 9 bases respectively, with 18 bases between them. Germline V lookup: CDR1 GTSNPN, CDR2 SVGIG (reference sequence). The CDR3 coding sequence is TGTGCCTGGAGCCTCATGGCCCCTTCGTGGCAGTACTTC. Its translation: CAWSLMAPSWQYF. Using reference TRBV30 and TRBJ2-7 for the parts outside the CDR3, the full variable domain is SQTIHQWPATLVQPVGSPLSLECTVEGTSNPNLYWYRQAAGRGLQLLFYSVGIGQISSEVPQNLSASRPQDRQFILSSKKLLLSDSGFYLCAWSLMAPSWQYFGPGTRLTVT.

The chain employs TRBV2 and TRBJ1-4, with 7 bases matching TRBD1. Per the germline V gene, CDR1 is SNHLY and CDR2 is FYNNEI. V lost 6 bases, J lost 1 base, and 8 bases stayed unmatched. The CDR3 totals 16 residues. The CDR3 bases are TGTGCCAGCAGAAGACAGGGTTCGGTAACTAATGAAAAACTGTTTTTT. This translates into CASRRQGSVTNEKLFF.

The CDR3 DNA follows: TGTGCCAGCACCCTTACTGGGGCCGTGGAGCAGTTCTTC. This translates into CASTLTGAVEQFF. The gene calls are TRBV7-2 and TRBJ2-1; D may be TRBD1 (5 bases). The CDR3 spans 13 residues. The germline V gene has CDR1 SGHTA and CDR2 FQGNSA. V lost 7 bases to trimming and J lost 10 bases, with 17 bases between them.

This rearrangement joins TRBV5-4 to TRBJ2-1; D unclear. The CDR3 length is 16 residues. Germline-derived CDR1 and CDR2 are SGHNT and YYREEE (reference sequence). V was clipped by 1 base and J by 4 bases, with 15 bases between them. CDR3 in amino acids: CASSLTRLGGYNEQFF. CDR3 nucleotide sequence: TGTGCCAGCAGCTTGACCCGGCTAGGTGGGTACAATGAGCAGTTCTTC. Looking up the rest from reference TRBV5-4 and TRBJ2-1 gives the full variable domain: ETGVTQSPTHLIKTRGQQVTLRCSSQSGHNTVSWYQQALGQGPQFIFQYYREEENGRGNFPPRFSGLQFPNYSSELNVNALELDDSALYLCASSLTRLGGYNEQFFGPGTRLTVL.

The chain recombines TRBV4-3 with TRBJ1-5; D is uncertain. V was clipped by 0 bases and J by 5 bases, with 17 bases between them. Germline V gives CDR1 LGHNA, CDR2 YSLEER. The CDR3 sequence is 17 residues long. Here the CDR3 reads CASSQDATRALYQPQHF. The CDR3, as DNA: TGCGCCAGCAGCCAAGATGCCACCCGGGCCCTTTATCAGCCCCAGCATTTT.

About this clone itself: This sample includes further DNA sequences coding for the same CDR3. This chain connects TRBV6-1 to TRBJ2-4; D possibly matches TRBD1 or TRBD2 (5 bases each). Looked up from germline, CDR1 is MNHNS and CDR2 is SASEGT. The CDR3 runs 15 residues. V was shortened by 1 base and J by 15 bases, with 22 bases between the two germline ends. CDR3 region: CASSEGGGHWGSGYF. For the CDR3, the DNA is TGTGCCAGCAGTGAAGGGGGTGGTCATTGGGGGAGTGGGTACTTC.

The chain links TRBV7-9 to TRBJ2-7; TRBD1 matches at 9 bases. CDR1 and CDR2 (germline): SEHNR, FQNEAQ (reference sequence). CDR3 length: 17 amino acids. With V trimmed by 1 base and J by 3 bases, 10 bases remained unmatched. The DNA of the CDR3 is TGTGCCAGCAGCTTAGGGGACAGGGCATCTGTGATCTACGAGCAGTACTTC. Amino acid sequence: CASSLGDRASVIYEQYF.

The V and J genes are TRBV6-6 and TRBJ2-7; the D gene is possibly TRBD2 (6 bases). CDR1 and CDR2 from the germline V gene are MNHNY and SVGAGI (reference sequence). The germline V and J ends were trimmed by 6 bases and 6 bases, with 21 bases remaining between them. The CDR3 extends over 15 amino acids. The CDR3 coding sequence is TGTGCCAGCAGAACTCCGGGACTCAGGGCCCGCGAGCAGTACTTC. This gives the protein CASRTPGLRAREQYF.

This clone was seen only a few times. The chain recombines TRBV5-6 with TRBJ1-1; D remains ambiguous. The CDR3 totals 14 residues. The germline gives CDR1 SGHDT, CDR2 YYEEEE. Trimming removed 1 base from V and 6 bases from J, with 13 bases in between. This chain's CDR3 is CASSLMGKAAEAFF. The CDR3 bases are TGTGCCAGCAGCTTGATGGGGAAGGCTGCTGAAGCTTTCTTT.